The present T cell receptor (beta chain) was sequenced within a study of shared clonotypes between healthy human individuals. J gave up 4 bases and V 1 base, and 8 bases lay outside the gene matches. Germline V CDR1 and CDR2: MGHRA, YSYEKL. The CDR3 has 17 amino acids. Assay execution took place at the deep level. Libraries were prepared by immunoSEQ multiplex PCR; TCRdb keeps only in-frame clonotypes and omits some of them. Of 2,500,000 or so clones listed, roughly 92% are singletons. Sequencing was carried out using naive CD4+ T cells sorted from blood. As to subset: CD45RA+ positively selected. This TCR was recovered from a man younger than 35 in good health. The V call is TRBV4-1, the J call TRBJ2-3, with 10 bases lining up with TRBD2. For the CDR3, the DNA is TGCGCCAGCAGCCAAGGTGCGCTAGCGGGAGTGGCAGATACGCAGTATTTT. Protein product: CASSQGALAGVADTQYF.